The source of this TCR beta chain is a study of shared clonotypes between healthy human individuals. Study observations and caveats: Larger richness was generally estimated for naive than memory subsets. Clonotypes shared by all four donors outscored non-shared clonotypes in generation probability. It was observed that about 5% of naive CD4 clonotypes were shared across several donors.

As concerns this clone: Antigen: not known.

Original processing notes: Owing to the provision of junction-only sequences devoid of quality scores by immunoSEQ, filtering differed. The protocol was immunoSEQ multiplex PCR, while the TCRdb copy is restricted to in-frame clones and leaves out a portion. V, J and clone size were drawn from that table, and D and trimming were deduced from the DNA. There are around 990,000 clones in the sample; 70% to 85% occur only once, and roughly 0.9% lies in the top ten. The clonotype originates from a man between 18 and 35 years old in good health. Some clones in this sample may be carry-over from other donors' samples. The source material was memory CD4+ T cells from PBMCs. Subset given: CD45RA-negative fraction.

The CDR3 nucleotides are TGTGCCAGCAGTTACTCGAAGGGGGGGACGCAGTATTTT. Protein: CASSYSKGGTQYF. The chain has TRBV6-5 and TRBJ2-3; possibly TRBD2 for D (7 bases). The CDR3 totals 13 residues. Trimming took 0 bases from V and 9 from J, leaving 10 bases between them. Germline V gene data show CDR1 as MNHEY and CDR2 as SVGAGI.